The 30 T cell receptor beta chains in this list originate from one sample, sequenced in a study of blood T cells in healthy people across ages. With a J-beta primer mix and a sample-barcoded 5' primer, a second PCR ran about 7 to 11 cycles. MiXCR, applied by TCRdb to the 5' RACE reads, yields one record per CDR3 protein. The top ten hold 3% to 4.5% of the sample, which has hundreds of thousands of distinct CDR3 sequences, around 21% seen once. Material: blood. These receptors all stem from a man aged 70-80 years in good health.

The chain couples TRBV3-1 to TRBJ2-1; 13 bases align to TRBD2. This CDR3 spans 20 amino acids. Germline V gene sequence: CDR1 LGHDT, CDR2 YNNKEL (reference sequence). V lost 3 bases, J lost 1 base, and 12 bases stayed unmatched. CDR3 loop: CASSHQGGLAGVGSYNEQFF. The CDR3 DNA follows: TGTGCCAGCAGCCACCAAGGTGGACTAGCGGGAGTCGGGTCCTACAATGAGCAGTTCTTC.

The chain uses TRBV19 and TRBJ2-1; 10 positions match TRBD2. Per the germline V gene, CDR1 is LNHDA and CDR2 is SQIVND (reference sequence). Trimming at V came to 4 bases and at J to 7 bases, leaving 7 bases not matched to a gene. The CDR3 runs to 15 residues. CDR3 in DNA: TGTGCCAGTAGTACGGGGACTAGCGCTTGGAATGAGCAGTTCTTC. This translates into CASSTGTSAWNEQFF. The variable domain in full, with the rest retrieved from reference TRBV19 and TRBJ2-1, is DGGITQSPKYLFRKEGQNVTLSCEQNLNHDAMYWYRQDPGQGLRLIYYSQIVNDFQKGDIAEGYSVSREKKESFPLTVTSAQKNPTAFYLCASSTGTSAWNEQFFGPGTRLTVL.

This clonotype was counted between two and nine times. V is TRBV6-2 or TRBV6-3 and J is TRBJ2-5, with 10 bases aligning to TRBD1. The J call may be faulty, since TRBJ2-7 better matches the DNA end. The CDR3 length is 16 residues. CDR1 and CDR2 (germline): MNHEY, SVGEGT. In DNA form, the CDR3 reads TGTGCCAGCAATACACCCGCGACAGGGGGCTACTACGAGCAGTACTTC. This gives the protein CASNTPATGGYYEQYF.

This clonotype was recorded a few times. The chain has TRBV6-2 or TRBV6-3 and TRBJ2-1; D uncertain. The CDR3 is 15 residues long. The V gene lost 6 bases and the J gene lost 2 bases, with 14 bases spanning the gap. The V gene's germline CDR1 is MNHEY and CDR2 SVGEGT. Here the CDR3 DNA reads TGTGCCAGCAGGACTTTCGCGTACACCTACAATGAGCAGTTCTTC. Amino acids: CASRTFAYTYNEQFF.

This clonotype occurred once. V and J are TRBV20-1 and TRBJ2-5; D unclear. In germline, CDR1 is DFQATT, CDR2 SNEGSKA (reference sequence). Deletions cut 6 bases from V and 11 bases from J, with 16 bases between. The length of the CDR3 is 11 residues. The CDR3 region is CSAEIPYGQYF. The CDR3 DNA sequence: TGCAGTGCAGAGATCCCTTACGGGCAGTACTTC.

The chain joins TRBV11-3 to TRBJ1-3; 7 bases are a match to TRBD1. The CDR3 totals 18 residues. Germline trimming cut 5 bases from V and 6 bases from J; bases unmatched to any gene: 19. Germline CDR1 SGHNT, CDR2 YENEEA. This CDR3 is CASSPSRDSVRFENTIYF. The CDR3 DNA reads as TGTGCCAGCAGCCCCTCCCGGGACAGCGTACGATTTGAAAACACCATATATTTT.

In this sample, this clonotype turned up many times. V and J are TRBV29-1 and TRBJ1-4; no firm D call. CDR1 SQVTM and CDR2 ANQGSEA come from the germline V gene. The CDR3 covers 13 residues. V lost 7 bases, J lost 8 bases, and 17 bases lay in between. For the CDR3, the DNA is TGCAGCGCTCTAGGTCCTAGAATGGAAAAACTGTTTTTT. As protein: CSALGPRMEKLFF.

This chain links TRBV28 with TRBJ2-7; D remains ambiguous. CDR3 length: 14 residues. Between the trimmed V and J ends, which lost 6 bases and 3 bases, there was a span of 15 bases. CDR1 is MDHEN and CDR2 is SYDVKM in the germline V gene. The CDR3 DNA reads TGTGCCAGCAGCCTCGAGCGTTTCGGCTACGAGCAGTACTTC. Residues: CASSLERFGYEQYF.

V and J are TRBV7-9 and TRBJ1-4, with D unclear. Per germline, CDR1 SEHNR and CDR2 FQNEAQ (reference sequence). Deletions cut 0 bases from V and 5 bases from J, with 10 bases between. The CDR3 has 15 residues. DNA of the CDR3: TGTGCCAGCAGCTTAGCGGAAGGCCCAAATGAAAAACTGTTTTTT. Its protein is CASSLAEGPNEKLFF.

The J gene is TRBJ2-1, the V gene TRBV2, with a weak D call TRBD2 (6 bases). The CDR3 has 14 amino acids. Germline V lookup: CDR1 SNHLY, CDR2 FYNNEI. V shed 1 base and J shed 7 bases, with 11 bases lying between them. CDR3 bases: TGTGCCAGCAGTGAAGACCCGGGAGATAATGAGCAGTTCTTC. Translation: CASSEDPGDNEQFF.

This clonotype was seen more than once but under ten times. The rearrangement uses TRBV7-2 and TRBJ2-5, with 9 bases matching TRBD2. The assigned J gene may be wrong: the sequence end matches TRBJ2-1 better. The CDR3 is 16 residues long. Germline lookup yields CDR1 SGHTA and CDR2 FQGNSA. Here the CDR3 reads CASSLVFSGSGSEQFF. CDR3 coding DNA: TGTGCCAGCAGCTTAGTTTTTAGCGGGAGTGGTAGTGAGCAGTTCTTC.

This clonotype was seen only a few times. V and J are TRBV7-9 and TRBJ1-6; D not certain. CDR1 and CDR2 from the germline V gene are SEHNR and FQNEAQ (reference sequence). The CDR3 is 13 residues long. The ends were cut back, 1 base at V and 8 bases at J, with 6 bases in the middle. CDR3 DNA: TGTGCCAGCAGCTTAGGGGTGGATTCACCCCTCCACTTT. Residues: CASSLGVDSPLHF.

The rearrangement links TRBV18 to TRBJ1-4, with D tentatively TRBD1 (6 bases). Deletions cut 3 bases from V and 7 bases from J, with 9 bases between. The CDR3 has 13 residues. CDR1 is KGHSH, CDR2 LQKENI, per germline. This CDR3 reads CASSPEGGEKLFF. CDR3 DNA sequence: TGTGCCAGCTCACCGGAGGGGGGTGAAAAACTGTTTTTT.

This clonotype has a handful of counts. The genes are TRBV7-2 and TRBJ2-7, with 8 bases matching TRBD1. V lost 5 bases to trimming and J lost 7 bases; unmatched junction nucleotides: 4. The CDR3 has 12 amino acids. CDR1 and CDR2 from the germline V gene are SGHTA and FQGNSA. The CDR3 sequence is CASSRQGWEQYF. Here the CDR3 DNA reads TGTGCCAGCAGCCGACAGGGGTGGGAGCAGTACTTC.

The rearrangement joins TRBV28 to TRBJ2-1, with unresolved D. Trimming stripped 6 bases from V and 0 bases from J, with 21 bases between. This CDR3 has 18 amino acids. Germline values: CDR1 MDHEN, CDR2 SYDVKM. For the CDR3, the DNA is TGTGCCAGCAGAACCCTAAACCGGGTGGGAAGCTCCTACAATGAGCAGTTCTTC. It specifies CASRTLNRVGSSYNEQFF.

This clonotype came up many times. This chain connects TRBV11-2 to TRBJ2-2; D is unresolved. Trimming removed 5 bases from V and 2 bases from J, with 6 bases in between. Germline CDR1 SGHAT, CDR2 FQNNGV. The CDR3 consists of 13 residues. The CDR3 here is CASSRRNTGELFF. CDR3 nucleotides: TGTGCCAGCAGCCGCCGAAACACCGGGGAGCTGTTTTTT.

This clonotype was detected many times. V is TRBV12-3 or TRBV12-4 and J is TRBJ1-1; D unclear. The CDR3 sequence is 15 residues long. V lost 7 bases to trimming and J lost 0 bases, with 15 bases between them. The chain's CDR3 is CASKKGTVMNTEAFF. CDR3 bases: TGTGCCAGCAAAAAGGGAACAGTCATGAACACTGAAGCTTTCTTT.

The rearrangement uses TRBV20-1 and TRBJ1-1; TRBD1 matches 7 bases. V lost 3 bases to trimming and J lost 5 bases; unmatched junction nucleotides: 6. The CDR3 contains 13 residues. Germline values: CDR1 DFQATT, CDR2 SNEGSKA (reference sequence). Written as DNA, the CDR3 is TGCAGTGCTAGTAGGGGGCCGGGGACTGAAGCTTTCTTT. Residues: CSASRGPGTEAFF.

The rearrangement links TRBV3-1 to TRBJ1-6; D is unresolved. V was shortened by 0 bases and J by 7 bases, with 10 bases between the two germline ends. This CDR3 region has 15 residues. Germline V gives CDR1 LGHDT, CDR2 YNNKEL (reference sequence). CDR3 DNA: TGTGCCAGCAGCCAAGAAGGGAACAGAAATTCACCCCTCCACTTT. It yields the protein CASSQEGNRNSPLHF. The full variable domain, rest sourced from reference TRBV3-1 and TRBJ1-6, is DTAVSQTPKYLVTQMGNDKSIKCEQNLGHDTMYWYKQDSKKFLKIMFSYNNKELIINETVPNRFSPKSPDKAHLNLHINSLELGDSAVYFCASSQEGNRNSPLHFGNGTRLTVT.

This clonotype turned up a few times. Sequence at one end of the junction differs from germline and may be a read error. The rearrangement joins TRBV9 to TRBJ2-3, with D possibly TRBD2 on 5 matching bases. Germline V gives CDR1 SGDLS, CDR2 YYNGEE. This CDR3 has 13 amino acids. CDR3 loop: CASTQGLLDTQYF. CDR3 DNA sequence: TGTGCCAGCACCCAAGGACTGTTGGATACACAGTATTTT. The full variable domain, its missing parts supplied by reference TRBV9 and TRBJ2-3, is DSGVTQTPKHLITATGQRVTLRCSPRSGDLSVYWYQQSLDQGLQFLIQYYNGEERAKGNILERFSAQQFPDLHSELNLSSLELGDSALYFCASTQGLLDTQYFGPGTRLTVL.

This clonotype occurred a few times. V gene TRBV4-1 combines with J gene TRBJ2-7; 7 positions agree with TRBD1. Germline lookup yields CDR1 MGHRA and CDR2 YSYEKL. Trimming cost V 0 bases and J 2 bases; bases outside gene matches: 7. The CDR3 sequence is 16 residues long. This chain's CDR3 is CASSQEPTGPPYEQYF. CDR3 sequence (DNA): TGCGCCAGCAGCCAAGAGCCGACAGGGCCCCCCTACGAGCAGTACTTC.

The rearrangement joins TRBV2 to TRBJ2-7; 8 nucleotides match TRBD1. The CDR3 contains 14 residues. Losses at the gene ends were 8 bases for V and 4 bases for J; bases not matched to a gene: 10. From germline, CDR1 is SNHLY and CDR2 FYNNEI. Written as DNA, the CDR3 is TGTGCCAGCGGCAGGGGGCTATCAGCGTACGAGCAGTACTTC. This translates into CASGRGLSAYEQYF.

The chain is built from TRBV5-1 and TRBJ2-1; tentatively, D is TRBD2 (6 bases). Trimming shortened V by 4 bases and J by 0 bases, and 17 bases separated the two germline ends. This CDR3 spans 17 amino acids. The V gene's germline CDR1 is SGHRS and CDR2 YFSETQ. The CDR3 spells CASSQIPTSSSYNEQFF. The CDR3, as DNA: TGCGCCAGCAGCCAAATCCCAACTAGCAGCTCCTACAATGAGCAGTTCTTC.

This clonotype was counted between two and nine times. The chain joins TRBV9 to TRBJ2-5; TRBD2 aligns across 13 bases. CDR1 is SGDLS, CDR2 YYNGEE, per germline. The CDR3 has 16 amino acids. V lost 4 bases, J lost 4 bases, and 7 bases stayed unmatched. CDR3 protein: CASSISGLAGVETQYF. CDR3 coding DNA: TGTGCCAGCAGCATAAGCGGACTAGCGGGAGTAGAGACCCAGTACTTC.

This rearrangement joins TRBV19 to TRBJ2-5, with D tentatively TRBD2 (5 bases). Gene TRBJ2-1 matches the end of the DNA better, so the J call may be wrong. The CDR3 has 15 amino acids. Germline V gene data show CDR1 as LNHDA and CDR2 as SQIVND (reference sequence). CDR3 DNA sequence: TGTGCCAGTAACATATCCCCGGGGTACACGAATGAGCAGTTCTTC. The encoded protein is CASNISPGYTNEQFF.

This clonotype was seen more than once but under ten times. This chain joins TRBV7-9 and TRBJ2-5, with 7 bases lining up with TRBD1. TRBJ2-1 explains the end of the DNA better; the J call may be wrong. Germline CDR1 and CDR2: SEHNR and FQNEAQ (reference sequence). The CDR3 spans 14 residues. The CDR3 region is CASSRLKGAGEQFF. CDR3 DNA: TGTGCCAGCAGCCGACTGAAGGGGGCTGGTGAGCAGTTCTTC.

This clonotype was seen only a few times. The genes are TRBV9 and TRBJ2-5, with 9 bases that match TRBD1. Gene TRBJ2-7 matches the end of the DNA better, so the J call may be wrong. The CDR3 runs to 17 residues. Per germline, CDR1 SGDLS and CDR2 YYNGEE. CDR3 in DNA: TGTGCCAGCAGCGTCGGACCGGGACAGGGAAGCTCCTACGAGCAGTACTTC. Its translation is CASSVGPGQGSSYEQYF.

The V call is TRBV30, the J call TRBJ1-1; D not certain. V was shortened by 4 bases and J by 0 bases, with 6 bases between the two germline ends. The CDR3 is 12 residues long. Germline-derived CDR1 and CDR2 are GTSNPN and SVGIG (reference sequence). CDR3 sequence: CAWKMMNTEAFF. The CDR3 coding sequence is TGTGCCTGGAAAATGATGAACACTGAAGCTTTCTTT.

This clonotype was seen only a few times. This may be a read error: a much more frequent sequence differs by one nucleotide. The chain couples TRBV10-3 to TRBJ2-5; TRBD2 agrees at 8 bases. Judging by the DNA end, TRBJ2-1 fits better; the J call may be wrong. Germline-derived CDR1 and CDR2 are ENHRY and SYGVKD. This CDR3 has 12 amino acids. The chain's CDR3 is CAISALLAGQFF. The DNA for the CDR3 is TGTGCCATCAGTGCCTTGCTAGCGGGGCAGTTCTTC.

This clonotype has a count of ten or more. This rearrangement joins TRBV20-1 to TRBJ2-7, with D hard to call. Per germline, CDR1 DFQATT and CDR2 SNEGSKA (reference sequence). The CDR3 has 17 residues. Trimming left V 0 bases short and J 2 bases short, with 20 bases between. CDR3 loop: CSARDLSNSASTYEQYF. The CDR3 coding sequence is TGCAGTGCTAGAGATCTCAGTAACTCGGCCTCTACCTACGAGCAGTACTTC.